The table lists the clone carrying this T cell receptor (beta chain) with many counts. The data were taken from a study of naive and memory T cell subsets. The beta constant-region primer was an equimolar mix of two oligonucleotides covering TRBC1 and TRBC2. Nested alpha and beta constant-region primers with the SP2 primer drove four PCR rounds on ligated cDNA. Ligation attached a single-stranded oligonucleotide with a 12-nucleotide UMI and the SP2 primer to the cDNA 3' end. TCRdb itself ran the UMI-ligation and nested PCR reads through MiXCR, one entry per CDR3 protein. Among approximately 80,000 distinct CDR3 sequences listed, roughly 9.2% were seen once. From germline, CDR1 is SGHDT and CDR2 YYEEEE. This CDR3 region has 13 residues. The V gene lost 2 bases and the J gene lost 0 bases, with 6 bases spanning the gap.

The sequence came from a human donor in good health. Sequenced sample: naive CD8+ T cells from blood. The V gene is TRBV5-6, the J gene TRBJ2-7; D is ambiguous. The chain's CDR3 is CASSFKSSYEQYF. For the CDR3, the DNA is TGTGCCAGCAGCTTTAAAAGCTCCTACGAGCAGTACTTC.